The rows below give T cell receptor beta chains drawn from one sample of a study of cytomegalovirus exposure and HLA in healthy donors. Repertoires were generated with immunoSEQ multiplex PCR, while TCRdb's copy carries only in-frame clones and drops some. The data contain fewer than 200,000 clones, about 80% of them singletons. Material: PBMCs. The receptors shown here come from a man between 60 and 70 years old in good health and CMV-seronegative. Both conserved end residues are part of each CDR3. The D gene is left open where the match is weak. A row's size may be missing; if present it is once, few, many or a size class.

j_gene,d_gene,v_gene,abundance,CDR3nt,CDR3aa
TRBJ1-4,-,TRBV9,-,TGTGCCAGCAGCGCTTTTGACTCGTCTAATGAAAAACTGTTTTTT,CASSAFDSSNEKLFF
TRBJ2-3,TRBD1,TRBV7-3,once,TGTGCCAGCAGCACCCAATCGGGACAGGGCTCCGATACGCAGTATTTT,CASSTQSGQGSDTQYF
TRBJ1-6,-,TRBV7-9,-,TGTGCCAGCAGGAAACAGGGCACCAATTCACCCCTCAACTTT,CASRKQGTNSPLNF
TRBJ2-5,TRBD2,TRBV2,-,TGTGCCAGCAGCCCGGGACTAGCGGGGAGCCAAGAGACCCAGTACTTC,CASSPGLAGSQETQYF
TRBJ2-1,TRBD2,TRBV5-4,-,TGTGCCAGCAGCTCCAGACTAGCGGGGGCTTACAATGAGCAGTTCTTC,CASSSRLAGAYNEQFF
TRBJ2-5,-,TRBV4-2,-,TGTGCCAGCAGCTGGGACCTCAGGGGAGAGACCCAGTACTTC,CASSWDLRGETQYF
TRBJ1-5,-,TRBV10-3,-,TGTGCCATCAGTGAGTCGGGAGGGCCAGGCCAGCCCCAGCATTTT,CAISESGGPGQPQHF
TRBJ2-1,TRBD1,TRBV2,-,TGTGCCAGCAGTACACAGGGGTTCAATGAGCAGTTCTTC,CASSTQGFNEQFF
TRBJ2-1,TRBD1,TRBV13,medium-sized,TGTGCCAGCAGCCGCCGACAGGGAAATAGCTATGAGCAGTTCTTC,CASSRRQGNSYEQFF
TRBJ2-1,-,TRBV19,-,TGTGCCAGTAGTATCGGTTACGACAGGGAGCAGTTCTTC,CASSIGYDREQFF
TRBJ1-5,-,TRBV7-5,few,TGTGTCAGAAGCTTGTGGGACAGAGATAGCAATCAGCCCCAGCATTTT,CVRSLWDRDSNQPQHF
TRBJ2-2,-,TRBV7-6,-,TGTGCCAGCAGCTTACGAGGGGGAACCGGGGAGCTGTTTTTT,CASSLRGGTGELFF
TRBJ2-1,-,TRBV9,-,TGTGCCAGCAGCGTAGCTCCGTCCACTCTACAGGGTGAGCAGTTCTTC,CASSVAPSTLQGEQFF
TRBJ2-1,-,TRBV4-3,-,TGCGCCAGCAGCCAGATCTCGGGGACTTCCTACAATGAGCAGTTCTTC,CASSQISGTSYNEQFF
TRBJ2-1,-,TRBV9,-,TGTGCCAGCAGCTACAACAATGAGCAGTTCTTC,CASSYNNEQFF
TRBJ1-1,-,TRBV30,few,TGTGCCTGGAGTGTACCGACATACACTGAAGCTTTCTTT,CAWSVPTYTEAFF
TRBJ2-7,-,TRBV9,-,TGTGCCAGCAGCTTAGACGGTGTTGCCTACGAGCAGTACTTC,CASSLDGVAYEQYF
TRBJ2-5,-,TRBV18,-,TGTGCCAGCTCACCCGGTCGAGAGACCCAGTACTTC,CASSPGRETQYF
TRBJ1-2,TRBD1,TRBV5-6,few,TGTGCCAGCAGCTCAGGGGGCGTTAACTATGGCTACACCTTC,CASSSGGVNYGYTF
TRBJ2-6,-,TRBV10-1,-,TGCGCCAGCGTCGGTATCGATTATAGCGGCTTCTCTGGGGCCAACGTCCTGACTTTC,CASVGIDYSGFSGANVLTF
TRBJ1-6,-,TRBV6-6,-,TGTGCCAGCAGGGCCGACAGCTCCTATAATTCACCCCTCCACTTT,CASRADSSYNSPLHF
TRBJ2-7,TRBD2,TRBV28,once,TGTGCCAGCAGGTCTAGCGGGCACTACGAGCAGTACTTC,CASRSSGHYEQYF
TRBJ2-2,TRBD2,TRBV27,-,TGTGCCAGCAGTTTAGACATACCGGGACTAGTCATAACCGGGGAGCTGTTTTTT,CASSLDIPGLVITGELFF
TRBJ2-5,TRBD2,TRBV2,few,TGTGCCAGCAGTACCCCTAGCGGGAGTAGTAGCCAAGAGACCCAGTACTTC,CASSTPSGSSSQETQYF
TRBJ2-7,TRBD2,TRBV7-8,-,TGTGCCAGCAGCTTAGGAGGCCCAAGCGGGAGAGGGGAGCAGTACTTC,CASSLGGPSGRGEQYF
TRBJ1-2,-,TRBV14,-,TGTGCCAGCAGCCAAGGTGGCTACTATGGCTACACCTTC,CASSQGGYYGYTF
TRBJ2-1,-,TRBV2,-,TGTGCCAGCAGTGTCCAACAGGGTCCTAGCTCCTACAATGAGCAGTTCTTC,CASSVQQGPSSYNEQFF
TRBJ2-3,TRBD2,TRBV5-4,few,TGTGCCAGCAGCTTGAGAACTAGCGGCACAGATACGCAGTATTTT,CASSLRTSGTDTQYF
TRBJ1-1,-,TRBV29-1,-,TGCAGCGTTGACAGGGTCAACACTGAAGCTTTCTTT,CSVDRVNTEAFF
TRBJ1-2,-,TRBV27,-,TGTGCCAGCAGGCTGGTCGGGGGGCAGGATGGCTACACCTTC,CASRLVGGQDGYTF
TRBJ2-1,TRBD2,TRBV9,few,TGTGCCAGCAGCGTAGCACTAGCGGGAGGCAATGAGCAGTTCTTC,CASSVALAGGNEQFF
TRBJ2-1,TRBD1,TRBV27,-,TGTGCCAGCAGTCTAGGACAGGGGGCAGGGAATGAGCAGTTCTTC,CASSLGQGAGNEQFF
TRBJ1-5,-,TRBV6-1,-,TGTGCCAGTAGTGGGGGGGATTTCGGCAATCAGCCCCAGCATTTT,CASSGGDFGNQPQHF
TRBJ2-3,-,TRBV5-6,-,TGTGCCAGCAGCACGGAACAGGGAAAGGTTCCAGATACGCAGTATTTT,CASSTEQGKVPDTQYF
TRBJ1-1,-,TRBV29-1,-,TGCAGCGCAAACAGGGCAAGGGGTACTGAAGCTTTCTTT,CSANRARGTEAFF
TRBJ2-3,TRBD2,TRBV27,-,TGTGCCAGCAGCTTGGGTCGGGGGGGCACAGATACGCAGTATTTT,CASSLGRGGTDTQYF
TRBJ1-1,-,TRBV6-1,few,TGTGCCAGCACAATACGCGCTGAAGCTTTCTTT,CASTIRAEAFF
TRBJ2-1,TRBD2,TRBV7-7,-,TGTGCTAGCGCCCTCGGACTAGCGGGCGATGAGCAGTTCTTC,CASALGLAGDEQFF
TRBJ2-7,TRBD2,TRBV6-1,-,TGTGCCAGCAGTGAGGGGACTAGCGGACCCAGCTCCTACGAGCAGTACTTC,CASSEGTSGPSSYEQYF
TRBJ1-2,-,TRBV6-1,-,TGTGCCAGCAGCCAGGGGCCAGCTAACTATGGCTACCCCTTC,CASSQGPANYGYPF
TRBJ2-3,TRBD1,TRBV18,-,TGTGCCAGCTCGGGACAGGGGGTCACAGATACGCAGTATTTT,CASSGQGVTDTQYF
TRBJ2-7,-,TRBV11-2,-,TGTGCCAGCAGCTTAGGAGTTGCCTACGAGCAGTACTTC,CASSLGVAYEQYF
TRBJ1-2,TRBD1,TRBV4-1,-,TGCGCCAGCAGCCAAGTGGGACAGGGGTTTTTCGGCTACACCTTC,CASSQVGQGFFGYTF
TRBJ2-3,-,TRBV9,-,TGTGCCAGCAGCGTAGAAGGTCAGCGAGGAGATACGCAGTATTTT,CASSVEGQRGDTQYF
TRBJ2-2,-,TRBV7-8,-,TGTGCCAGCAGCTTAGCTCCCAGCGTCGGGGTGATCGGGGAGCTGTTTTTT,CASSLAPSVGVIGELFF